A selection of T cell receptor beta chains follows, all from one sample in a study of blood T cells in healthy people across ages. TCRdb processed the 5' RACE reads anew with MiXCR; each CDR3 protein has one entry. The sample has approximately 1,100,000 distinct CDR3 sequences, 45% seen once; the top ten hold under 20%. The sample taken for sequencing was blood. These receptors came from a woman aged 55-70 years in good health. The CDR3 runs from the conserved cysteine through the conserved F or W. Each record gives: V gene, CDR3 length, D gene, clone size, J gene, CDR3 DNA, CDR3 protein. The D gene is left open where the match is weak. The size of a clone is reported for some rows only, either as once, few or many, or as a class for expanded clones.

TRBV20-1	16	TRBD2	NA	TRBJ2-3	TGCAGTGCTAGACCCCGACTAGCGGACAGCACAGATACGCAGTATTTT	CSARPRLADSTDTQYF
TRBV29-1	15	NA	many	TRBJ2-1	TGCAGCGTTGAAGAGTGGGCTAGCAGATACAATGAGCAGTTCTTC	CSVEEWASRYNEQFF
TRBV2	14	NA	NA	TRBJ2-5	TGTGCCAGCACCCCACTGACAGGACGAGAGACCCAGTACTTC	CASTPLTGRETQYF
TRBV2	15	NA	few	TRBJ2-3	TGTGCCAGCAGTGAATGGGGGACCCGCACAGATACGCAGTATTTT	CASSEWGTRTDTQYF
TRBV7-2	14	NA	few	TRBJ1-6	TGTGCCAGCAGCTTTGCTGGTCTAAATTCACCCCTCCACTTT	CASSFAGLNSPLHF
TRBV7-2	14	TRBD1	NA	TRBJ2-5	TGTGCCAGCACCGATAGGACAGGGCGAAAGACCCAGTACTTC	CASTDRTGRKTQYF
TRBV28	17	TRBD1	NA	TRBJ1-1	TGTGCCAGCAGTTTAGGGACGGGAACAGGGGCCAACACTGAAGCTTTCTTT	CASSLGTGTGANTEAFF
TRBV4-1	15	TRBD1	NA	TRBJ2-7	TGCGCCAGCAGCCCCACAAGTGGACAGGGATACGAGCAGTACTTC	CASSPTSGQGYEQYF
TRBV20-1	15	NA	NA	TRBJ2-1	TGCAGTGCTAGAGGGCCCGGACACTCCTACAATGAGCAGTTCTTC	CSARGPGHSYNEQFF
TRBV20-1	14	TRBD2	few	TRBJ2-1	TGCAGTGCTAGAGAACTAGCGGGCATCAATGAGCAGTTCTTC	CSARELAGINEQFF
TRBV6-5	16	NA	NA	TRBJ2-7	TGTGCCAGCAGTTATCTGATAGCGGCAACCTACAATGAGCAGTACTTC	CASSYLIAATYNEQYF
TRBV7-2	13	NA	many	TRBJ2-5	TGTGCCAGCAGCTTAGGACAGAGGGAGACCCAGTACTTC	CASSLGQRETQYF
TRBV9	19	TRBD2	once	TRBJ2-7	TGTGCCAGCAGCTTACGGGGGGGACTAGCGGGAGACAATTACTACGAGCAGTACTTC	CASSLRGGLAGDNYYEQYF
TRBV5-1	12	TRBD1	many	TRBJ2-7	TGCGCCAGCAGCTCGGACAGGGGCGAGCAGTACTTC	CASSSDRGEQYF
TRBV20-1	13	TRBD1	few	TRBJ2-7	TGCAGTGCCAGACAGGGCTTCTCCTACGAGCAGTACTTC	CSARQGFSYEQYF
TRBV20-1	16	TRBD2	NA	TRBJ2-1	TGCAGTGCTAGAGACCCCGCGGGAGCCTCTTCCAATGAGCAGTTCTTC	CSARDPAGASSNEQFF